This TCR beta chain is from a study of shared clonotypes between healthy human individuals. Turning to this clone: What it binds is unknown.

Assay used: immunoSEQ multiplex PCR; TCRdb lists only in-frame clones, some missing. The table has around 940,000 clones, more than 75% seen once. Study conclusions and caveats: Naive CD4 clonotypes were shared across several donors at around 5.4%. What limited the represented genetic and exposure-history diversity was the small number of donors.

The CDR3 covers 14 residues. V shed 9 bases and J shed 0 bases, with 12 bases lying between them. From germline, CDR1 is LNHDA and CDR2 SQIVND (reference sequence). This chain uses TRBV19 with TRBJ1-3, with D possibly matching TRBD1 (5 bases). This clonotype was obtained from a man younger than 35 in good health. The sample was memory CD4+ T cells sorted from blood. Regarding subset: CD45RA-negative fraction. CDR3 bases: TGTGCCAGCTCGACAGTCAGCTCTGGAAACACCATATATTTT. The encoded protein is CASSTVSSGNTIYF.